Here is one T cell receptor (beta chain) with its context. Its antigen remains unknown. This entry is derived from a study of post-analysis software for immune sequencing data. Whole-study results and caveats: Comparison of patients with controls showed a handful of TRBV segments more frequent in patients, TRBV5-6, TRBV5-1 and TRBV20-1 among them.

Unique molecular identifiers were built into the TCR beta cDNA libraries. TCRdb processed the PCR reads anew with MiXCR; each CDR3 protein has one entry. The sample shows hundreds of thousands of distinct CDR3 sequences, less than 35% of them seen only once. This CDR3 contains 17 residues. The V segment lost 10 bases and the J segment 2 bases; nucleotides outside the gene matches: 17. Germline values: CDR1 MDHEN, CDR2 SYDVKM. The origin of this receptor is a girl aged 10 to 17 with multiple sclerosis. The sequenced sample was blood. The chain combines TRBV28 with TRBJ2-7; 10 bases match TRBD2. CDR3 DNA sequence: TGTGCCACCACAGGGGCTAGCGGGAGTACATGGACCTACGAGCAGTACTTC. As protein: CATTGASGSTWTYEQYF.